This is a list of T cell receptor beta chains from one sample in a study of beta chain features in type 1 diabetes. TCRdb's table, derived via immunoSEQ multiplex PCR, lists solely in-frame clones and lacks some. The data contain about 370,000 clones, 9.6% of them singletons. Sequencing was carried out using central memory CD4+ T cells from blood. These receptors came from a man between 25 and 39 years old with type 1 diabetes. Both conserved end residues are part of each CDR3. The D gene is left open where the match is weak. The size field is filled for only some rows; it gives once, few, many or a size class.

j_call v_call clone_size d_call cdr3_nt cdr3_aa
TRBJ1-2 TRBV11-3 NA NA TGTGCCAGCAGTCGACCCCCAACACAATATGGCTACACCTTC CASSRPPTQYGYTF
TRBJ2-7 TRBV27 few NA TGTGCCAGCAGTTTATTTGCTGGGGGCGCATACGAGCAGTACTTC CASSLFAGGAYEQYF
TRBJ1-1 TRBV6-6 many NA TGTGCCAGCACAAGGACCGAGAGCACTGAAGCTTTCTTT CASTRTESTEAFF
TRBJ1-1 TRBV18 many NA TGTGCCAGCTCACAGGAGGACACTGAAGCTTTCTTT CASSQEDTEAFF
TRBJ1-2 TRBV7-3 few NA TGTGCCAGCAGCTTAACGACAGACGGGGGCTACACCTTC CASSLTTDGGYTF
TRBJ1-4 TRBV5-1 few NA TGCGCCAGCAGCGGCGGACCTAATGAAAAACTGTTTTTT CASSGGPNEKLFF
TRBJ2-7 TRBV7-6 few TRBD1 TGTGCCAGCAGCCCCCGACAGGGTCCCTACGAGCAGTACTTC CASSPRQGPYEQYF
TRBJ1-1 TRBV27 few TRBD1 TGTGCCAGCAGTTTAAAGGGACAGGGCGTTGAAGCTTTCTTT CASSLKGQGVEAFF
TRBJ1-2 TRBV27 NA NA TGTGCCAGCAGTGTGCAGGGAGCCTATGGCTACACCTTC CASSVQGAYGYTF
TRBJ2-5 TRBV29-1 few TRBD1 TGCAGCGCTGCGAGACAGGGGTGGGAGTACTTC CSAARQGWEYF
TRBJ2-4 TRBV21-1 many NA TGTGCCAGCAGCAAAGCTTCGGGGCGAGTCGAAAACATTCAGTACTTC CASSKASGRVENIQYF
TRBJ2-5 TRBV18 few NA TGTGCCAGCTCGGGACTCCAAGAGACCCAGTACTTC CASSGLQETQYF
TRBJ1-5 TRBV7-9 NA TRBD1 TGTGCCAGCAGCAGCGGACAGGGCGTTGGAAACAATCAGCCCCAGCATTTT CASSSGQGVGNNQPQHF
TRBJ2-1 TRBV14 many TRBD2 TGTGCCAGCAGCCAAGATGTACCCCCTTATAGCGGGAGGAATGAGCAGTTCTTC CASSQDVPPYSGRNEQFF
TRBJ2-5 TRBV5-1 NA NA TGCGCCAGCAGCTTCTTCGGCACCGAAGAGACCCAGTACTTC CASSFFGTEETQYF
TRBJ2-1 TRBV5-6 NA TRBD2 TGTGCCAGCATCCCCATCGGGAGGGCCCATGAGCAGTTCTTC CASIPIGRAHEQFF
TRBJ1-1 TRBV2 NA NA TGTGCCAGCAGCCCGACGATCTCTTTTGAAGCTTTCTTT CASSPTISFEAFF
TRBJ2-5 TRBV5-5 few TRBD2 TGTGCCAGCAGCTTGGCGGCGGGGGTAGGGGAGACCCAGTACTTC CASSLAAGVGETQYF
TRBJ1-1 TRBV19 NA NA TGTGCCAGTAGTATCAAAGGGGACACTGAAGCTTTCTTT CASSIKGDTEAFF
TRBJ1-5 TRBV11-2 NA NA TGTGCCAGCAGCTTATCCCATTCAGCGCCTCAGCATTTT CASSLSHSAPQHF
TRBJ1-4 TRBV7-2 NA NA TGTGCCAGCAGCCCCCGTGGGGGGATGGCGGAAAAACTGTTTTTT CASSPRGGMAEKLFF
TRBJ2-5 TRBV5-1 few TRBD2 TGCGCCAGCAGCTCGGGAGGCGGACTAGCGGAACAAGAGACCCAGTACTTC CASSSGGGLAEQETQYF
TRBJ2-7 TRBV10-3 few NA TGTGCCATCAGTAAAGCGGTAACCTACGAGCAGTACTTC CAISKAVTYEQYF
TRBJ2-1 TRBV9 NA NA TGTGCCAGCAGCGTAGCGGGGGACTCCTACAATGAGCAGTTCTTC CASSVAGDSYNEQFF
TRBJ1-4 TRBV5-1 NA TRBD1 TGCGCCAGCAGCCCCGGGACAGGGGGGCATGAAAAACTGTTTTTT CASSPGTGGHEKLFF
TRBJ2-5 TRBV9 few NA TGTGCCAGCAGTGAGGGGGGCCGAGAGACCCAGTACTTC CASSEGGRETQYF
TRBJ2-1 TRBV4-1 NA NA TGCGCCAGCAGCCAAGTGGGTAAGCAGTTCTTC CASSQVGKQFF
TRBJ2-1 TRBV28 many TRBD2 TGTGCCAGCACATCTGGGACTAGCGGGAGTCATGAGCAGTTCTTC CASTSGTSGSHEQFF
TRBJ2-7 TRBV27 NA NA TGTGCCAGCAGTCCCGACAGATATCTCTACGAGCAGTACTTC CASSPDRYLYEQYF
TRBJ2-5 TRBV30 few NA TGTGCCTGGAGTGTGGCGGAAGAGACCCAGTACTTC CAWSVAEETQYF
TRBJ2-1 TRBV6-6 few NA TGTGCCAGCAGGGACGGAAAGGGGAATGAGCAGTTCTTC CASRDGKGNEQFF
TRBJ2-1 TRBV6-1 NA NA TGTGCCAGCATGGGGGGACAGCACAATGAGCAGTTCTTC CASMGGQHNEQFF
TRBJ2-1 TRBV5-1 NA TRBD2 TGCGCCAGCAGCTCTCAACTAGCGGGGACGTACAATGAGCAGTTCTTC CASSSQLAGTYNEQFF
TRBJ2-2 TRBV5-1 NA NA TGCGCCAGCAGCCCGGAGGGTTGGGGATACGCCGGGGAGCTGTTTTTT CASSPEGWGYAGELFF
TRBJ1-2 TRBV7-9 many NA TGTGCCAGCAGCTTAAATCATGGAAGGGATGGCTACACCTTC CASSLNHGRDGYTF
TRBJ2-7 TRBV5-1 few TRBD1 TGCGCCAGCAGCTTGGGACAGGGATCCTACGAGCAGTACTTC CASSLGQGSYEQYF
TRBJ2-3 TRBV4-2 NA NA TGTGCCAGCAGCCAAGATCTCAAGGATACGCAGTATTTT CASSQDLKDTQYF
TRBJ2-2 TRBV18 NA TRBD1 TGTGCCAGCTCACCCCTCGACAGGGGAAAGGCCACCGGGGAGCTGTTTTTT CASSPLDRGKATGELFF
TRBJ2-5 TRBV7-9 NA NA TGTGCCAGCAGCTTAGATGGAGAGACCCAGTACTTC CASSLDGETQYF
TRBJ1-4 TRBV5-1 NA NA TGCGCCAGCAGCTTGGAAGCGACCATCGGAGAAAAACTGTTTTTT CASSLEATIGEKLFF
TRBJ2-5 TRBV28 few NA TGTGCCAGCAGTCTACTTGCAGGGGGGAGCGAGACCCAGTACTTC CASSLLAGGSETQYF
TRBJ1-2 TRBV7-9 NA NA TGTGCCAGCAGCTTAGACCTGTCAGAAGATGGCTACACCTTC CASSLDLSEDGYTF
TRBJ1-2 TRBV14 NA NA TGTGCCAGCGGCCAGACAAGGTGGGGCTACACCTTC CASGQTRWGYTF
TRBJ2-1 TRBV6-5 NA NA TGTGCCAGCAGTTACTTGGGTGAGCAGTTCTTC CASSYLGEQFF
TRBJ1-2 TRBV7-8 few NA TGTGCCAGCAGGCAAGCAGGGGCGGGGAACTATGGCTACACCTTC CASRQAGAGNYGYTF
TRBJ2-7 TRBV19 NA NA TGTGCCAGTAGGGAAAATTCGGCCTACGAGCAGTACTTC CASRENSAYEQYF
TRBJ1-1 TRBV14 many NA TGTGCCAGCAGCCGGACGGGACTCCTGTTGCGGTTCGCAGCTTTCTTT CASSRTGLLLRFAAFF
TRBJ2-3 TRBV30 NA TRBD1 TGTGCCCGGGCAAGGGGGCAAGGCACAGATACGCAGTATTTT CARARGQGTDTQYF
TRBJ1-1 TRBV6-5 NA NA TGTGCCAGCAGTTCGGGTAGTATGAACACTGAAGCTTTCTTT CASSSGSMNTEAFF
TRBJ2-7 TRBV4-2 few NA TGTGCCAGCAGTACCAACCGGGACGGAGTCTACGAGCAGTACTTC CASSTNRDGVYEQYF
TRBJ1-1 TRBV2 few NA TGTGCCATCTATATCACCGGAGAGGGCACTGAAGCTTTCTTT CAIYITGEGTEAFF